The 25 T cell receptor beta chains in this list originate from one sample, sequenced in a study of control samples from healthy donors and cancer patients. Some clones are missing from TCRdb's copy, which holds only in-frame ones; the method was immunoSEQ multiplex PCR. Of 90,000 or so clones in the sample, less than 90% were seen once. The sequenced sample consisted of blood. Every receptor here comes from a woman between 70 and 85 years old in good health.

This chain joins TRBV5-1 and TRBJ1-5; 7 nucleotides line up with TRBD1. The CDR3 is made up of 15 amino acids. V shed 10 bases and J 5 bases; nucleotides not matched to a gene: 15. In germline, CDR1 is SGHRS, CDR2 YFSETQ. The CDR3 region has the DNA TGCGCCTGCCCACTCCCAGACAGGGCCCATCAGCCCCAGCATTTT. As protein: CACPLPDRAHQPQHF.

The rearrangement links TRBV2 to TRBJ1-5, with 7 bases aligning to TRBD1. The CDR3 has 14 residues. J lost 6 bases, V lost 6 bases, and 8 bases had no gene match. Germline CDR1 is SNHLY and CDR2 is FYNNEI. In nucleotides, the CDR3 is TGTGCCAGCAGCGTTGACAGGGTTGGTCAGCCCCAGCATTTT. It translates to CASSVDRVGQPQHF.

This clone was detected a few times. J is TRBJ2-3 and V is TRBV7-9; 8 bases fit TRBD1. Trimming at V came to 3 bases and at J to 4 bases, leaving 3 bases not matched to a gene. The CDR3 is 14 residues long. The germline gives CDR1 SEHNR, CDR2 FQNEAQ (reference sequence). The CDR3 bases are TGTGCCAGCAGCTTTGGACAGGGATCAGATACGCAGTATTTT. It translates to CASSFGQGSDTQYF.

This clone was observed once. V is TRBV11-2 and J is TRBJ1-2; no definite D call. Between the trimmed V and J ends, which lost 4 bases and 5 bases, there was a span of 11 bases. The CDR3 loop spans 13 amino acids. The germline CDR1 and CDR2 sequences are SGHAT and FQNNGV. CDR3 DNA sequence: TGTGCCAGCAGCTCCTCCGGACGGTATGGCTACACCTTC. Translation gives CASSSSGRYGYTF.

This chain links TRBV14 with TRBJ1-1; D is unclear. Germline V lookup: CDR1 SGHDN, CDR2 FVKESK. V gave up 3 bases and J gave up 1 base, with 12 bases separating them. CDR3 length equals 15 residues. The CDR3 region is CASSQTYPENTEAFF. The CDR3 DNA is TGTGCCAGCAGCCAGACGTACCCAGAGAACACTGAAGCTTTCTTT.

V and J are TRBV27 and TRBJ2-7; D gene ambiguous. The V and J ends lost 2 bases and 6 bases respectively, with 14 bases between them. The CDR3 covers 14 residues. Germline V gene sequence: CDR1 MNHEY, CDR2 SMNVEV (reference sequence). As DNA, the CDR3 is TGTGCCAGCAGTTTAGTGGACCGCCGGTCCGAGCAGTACTTC. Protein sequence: CASSLVDRRSEQYF.

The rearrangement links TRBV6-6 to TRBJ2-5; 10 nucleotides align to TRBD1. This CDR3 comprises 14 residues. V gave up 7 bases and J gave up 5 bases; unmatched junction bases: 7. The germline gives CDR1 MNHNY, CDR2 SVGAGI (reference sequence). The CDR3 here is CASTKRTGGETQYF. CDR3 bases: TGTGCCAGCACAAAGCGGACAGGGGGGGAGACCCAGTACTTC.

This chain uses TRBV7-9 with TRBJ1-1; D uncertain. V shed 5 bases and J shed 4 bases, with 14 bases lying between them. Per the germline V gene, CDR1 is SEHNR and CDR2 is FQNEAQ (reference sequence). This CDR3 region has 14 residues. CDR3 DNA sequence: TGTGCCAGCAGCAAGGTTCGCGGGAGCACTGAAGCTTTCTTT. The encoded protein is CASSKVRGSTEAFF. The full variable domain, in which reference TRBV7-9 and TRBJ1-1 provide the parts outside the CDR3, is DTGVSQNPRHKITKRGQNVTFRCDPISEHNRLYWYRQTLGQGPEFLTYFQNEAQLEKSRLLSDRFSAERPKGSFSTLEIQRTEQGDSAMYLCASSKVRGSTEAFFGQGTRLTVV.

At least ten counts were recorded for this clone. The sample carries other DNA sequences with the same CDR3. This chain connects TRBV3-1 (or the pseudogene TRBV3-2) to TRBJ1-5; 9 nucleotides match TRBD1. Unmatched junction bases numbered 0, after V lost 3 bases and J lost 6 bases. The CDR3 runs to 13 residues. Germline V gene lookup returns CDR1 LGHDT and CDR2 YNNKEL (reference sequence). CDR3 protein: CASSQDRGQPQHF. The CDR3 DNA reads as TGTGCCAGCAGCCAGGACAGGGGTCAGCCCCAGCATTTT.

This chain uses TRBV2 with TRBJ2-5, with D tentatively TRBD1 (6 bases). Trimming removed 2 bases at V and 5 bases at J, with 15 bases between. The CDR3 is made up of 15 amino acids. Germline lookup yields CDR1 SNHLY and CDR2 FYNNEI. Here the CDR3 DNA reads TGTGCCAGCAGTGAAATTACAGGGTTTCGGGAGACCCAGTACTTC. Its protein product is CASSEITGFRETQYF.

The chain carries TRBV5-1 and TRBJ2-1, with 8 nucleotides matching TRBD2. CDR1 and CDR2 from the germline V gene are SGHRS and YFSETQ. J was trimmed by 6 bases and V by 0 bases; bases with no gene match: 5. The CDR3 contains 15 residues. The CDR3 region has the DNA TGCGCCAGCAGCTTGGGAGCGGGAGAAACCAATGAGCAGTTCTTC. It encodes CASSLGAGETNEQFF.

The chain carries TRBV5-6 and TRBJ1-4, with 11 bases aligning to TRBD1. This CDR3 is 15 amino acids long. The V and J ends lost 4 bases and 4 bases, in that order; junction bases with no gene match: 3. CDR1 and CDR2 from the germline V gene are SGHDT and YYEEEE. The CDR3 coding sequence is TGTGCCAGCAGCCTGGGGACAGGGGGTAATGAAAAACTGTTTTTT. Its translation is CASSLGTGGNEKLFF.

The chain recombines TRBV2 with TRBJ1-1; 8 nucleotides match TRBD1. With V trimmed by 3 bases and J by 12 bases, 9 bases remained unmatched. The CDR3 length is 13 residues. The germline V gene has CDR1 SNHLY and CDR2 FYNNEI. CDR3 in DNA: TGTGCCAGCAGTGAGTGGGGCAGACAGGGGACTTTCTTT. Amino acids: CASSEWGRQGTFF.

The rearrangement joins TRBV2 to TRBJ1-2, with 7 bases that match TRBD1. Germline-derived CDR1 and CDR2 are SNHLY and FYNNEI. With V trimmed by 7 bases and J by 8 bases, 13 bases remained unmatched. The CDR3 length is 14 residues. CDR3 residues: CASIEDRLSVGYTF. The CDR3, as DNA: TGTGCCAGCATAGAGGACAGGTTGAGTGTCGGCTACACCTTC.

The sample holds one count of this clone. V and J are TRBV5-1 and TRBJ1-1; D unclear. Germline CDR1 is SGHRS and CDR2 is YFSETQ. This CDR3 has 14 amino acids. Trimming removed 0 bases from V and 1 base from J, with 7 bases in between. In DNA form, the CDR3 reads TGCGCCAGCAGCTTGGACAGCTCGAACACTGAAGCTTTCTTT. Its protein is CASSLDSSNTEAFF.

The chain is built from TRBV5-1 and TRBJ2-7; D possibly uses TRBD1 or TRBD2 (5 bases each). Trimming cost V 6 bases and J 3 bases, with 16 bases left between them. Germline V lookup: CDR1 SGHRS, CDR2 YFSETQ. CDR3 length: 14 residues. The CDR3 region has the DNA TGCGCCAGCACACGGGACGGCCTGGGCTACGAGCAGTACTTC. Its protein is CASTRDGLGYEQYF. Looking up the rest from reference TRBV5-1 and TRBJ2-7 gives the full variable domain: KAGVTQTPRYLIKTRGQQVTLSCSPISGHRSVSWYQQTPGQGLQFLFEYFSETQRNKGNFPGRFSGRQFSNSRSEMNVSTLELGDSALYLCASTRDGLGYEQYFGPGTRLTVT.

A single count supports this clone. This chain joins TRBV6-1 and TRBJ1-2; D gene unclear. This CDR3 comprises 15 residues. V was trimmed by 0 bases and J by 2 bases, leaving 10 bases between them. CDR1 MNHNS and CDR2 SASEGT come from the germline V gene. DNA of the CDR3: TGTGCCAGCAGTGAAGCACTTACAGCAAACTATGGCTACACCTTC. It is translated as CASSEALTANYGYTF.

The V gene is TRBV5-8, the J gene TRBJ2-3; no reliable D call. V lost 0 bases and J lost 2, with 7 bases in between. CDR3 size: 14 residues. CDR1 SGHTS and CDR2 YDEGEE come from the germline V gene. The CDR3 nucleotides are TGTGCCAGCAGCTTGGGCCAGTCCACAGATACGCAGTATTTT. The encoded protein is CASSLGQSTDTQYF.

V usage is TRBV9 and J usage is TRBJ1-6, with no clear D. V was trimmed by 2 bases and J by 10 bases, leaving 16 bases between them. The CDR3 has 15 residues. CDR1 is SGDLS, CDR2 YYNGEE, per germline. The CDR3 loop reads CASSVTSSGGSPLHF. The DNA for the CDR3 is TGTGCCAGCAGCGTTACCAGCAGTGGAGGCTCACCCCTCCACTTT.

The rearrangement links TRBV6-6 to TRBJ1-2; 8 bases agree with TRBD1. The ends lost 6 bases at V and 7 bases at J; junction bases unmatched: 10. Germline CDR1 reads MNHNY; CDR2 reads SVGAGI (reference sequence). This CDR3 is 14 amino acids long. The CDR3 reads CASREMTGDGGYTF. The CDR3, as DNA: TGTGCCAGCAGGGAGATGACAGGGGACGGTGGCTACACCTTC.

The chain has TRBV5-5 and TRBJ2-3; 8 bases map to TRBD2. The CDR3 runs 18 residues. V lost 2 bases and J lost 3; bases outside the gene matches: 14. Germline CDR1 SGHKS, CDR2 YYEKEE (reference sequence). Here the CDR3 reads CASSFEVPGGLLTDTQYF. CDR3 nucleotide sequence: TGTGCCAGCAGCTTTGAAGTTCCGGGAGGGCTCCTAACAGATACGCAGTATTTT. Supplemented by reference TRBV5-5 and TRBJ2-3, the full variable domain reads DAGVTQSPTHLIKTRGQQVTLRCSPISGHKSVSWYQQVLGQGPQFIFQYYEKEERGRGNFPDRFSARQFPNYSSELNVNALLLGDSALYLCASSFEVPGGLLTDTQYFGPGTRLTVL.

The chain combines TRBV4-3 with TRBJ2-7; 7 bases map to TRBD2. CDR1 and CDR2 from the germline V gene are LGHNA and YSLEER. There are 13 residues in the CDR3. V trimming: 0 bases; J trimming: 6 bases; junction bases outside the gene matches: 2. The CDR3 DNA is TGCGCCAGCAGCCAAGACTCGGGAGGCGAGCAGTACTTC. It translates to CASSQDSGGEQYF.

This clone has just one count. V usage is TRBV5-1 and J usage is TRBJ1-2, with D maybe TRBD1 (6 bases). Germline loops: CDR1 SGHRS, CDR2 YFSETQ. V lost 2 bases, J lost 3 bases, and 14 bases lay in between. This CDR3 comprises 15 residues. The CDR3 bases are TGCGCCAGCAGCTTCGATACAACAGGGTACTATGGCTACACCTTC. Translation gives CASSFDTTGYYGYTF.

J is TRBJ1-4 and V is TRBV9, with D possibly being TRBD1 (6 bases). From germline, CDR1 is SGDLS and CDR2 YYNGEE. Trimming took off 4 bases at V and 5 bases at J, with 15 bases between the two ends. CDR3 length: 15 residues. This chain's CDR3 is CASSPHGQPNEKLFF. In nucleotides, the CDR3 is TGTGCCAGCAGCCCCCATGGACAGCCCAATGAAAAACTGTTTTTT.

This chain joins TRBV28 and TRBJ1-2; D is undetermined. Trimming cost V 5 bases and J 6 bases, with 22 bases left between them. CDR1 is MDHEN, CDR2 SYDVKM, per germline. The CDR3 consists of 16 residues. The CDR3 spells CASSPSQFVRVNGYTF. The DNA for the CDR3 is TGTGCCAGCAGTCCCTCCCAATTTGTAAGGGTCAATGGCTACACCTTC.